A single sample gave rise to the 9 T cell receptor beta chains below, sequenced in a study of blood T cells in healthy people across ages. Primers used in a second PCR of about 7 to 12 cycles were a sample-barcoded 5' primer and a J-beta primer mix. Each CDR3 protein is one row after TCRdb ran MiXCR on the 5' RACE reads. The data contain some 760,000 distinct CDR3 sequences, 25% of them singletons. This same sample was also part of a study on T cells of mothers and their children.

The specimen sequenced was blood. The source of these receptors is a boy younger than 18 in good health.

This clonotype has only a few counts. The gene calls are TRBV29-1 and TRBJ1-1, with D possibly matching TRBD1 (5 bases). Germline CDR1 SQVTM, CDR2 ANQGSEA. Trimming took 4 bases from V and 0 from J, leaving 9 bases between them. CDR3 size: 13 residues. The DNA of the CDR3 is TGCAGCGTTGGACAGCTGATGAACACTGAAGCTTTCTTT. Encoded protein: CSVGQLMNTEAFF.

V usage is TRBV5-1 and J usage is TRBJ2-3; no clear D gene. V lost 3 bases, J lost 0 bases, and 20 bases lay in between. Germline CDR1 SGHRS, CDR2 YFSETQ. CDR3 length equals 18 residues. The chain's CDR3 is CASSYFSPGRPSTDTQYF. The CDR3 DNA is TGCGCCAGCAGCTATTTCAGCCCAGGCAGACCTAGCACAGATACGCAGTATTTT. Supplemented by reference TRBV5-1 and TRBJ2-3, the full variable domain reads KAGVTQTPRYLIKTRGQQVTLSCSPISGHRSVSWYQQTPGQGLQFLFEYFSETQRNKGNFPGRFSGRQFSNSRSEMNVSTLELGDSALYLCASSYFSPGRPSTDTQYFGPGTRLTVL.

The chain is built from TRBV7-2 and TRBJ2-3, with 12 bases that match TRBD2. The CDR3 has 15 amino acids. With V trimmed by 5 bases and J by 6 bases, 6 bases remained unmatched. Germline V gives CDR1 SGHTA, CDR2 FQGNSA. The CDR3 region has the DNA TGTGCCAGCAGCATCGGGACTAGCGGGTGGGATACGCAGTATTTT. It translates to CASSIGTSGWDTQYF. The full variable domain, its missing parts supplied by reference TRBV7-2 and TRBJ2-3, is GAGVSQSPSNKVTEKGKDVELRCDPISGHTALYWYRQSLGQGLEFLIYFQGNSAPDKSGLPSDRFSAERTGGSVSTLTIQRTQQEDSAVYLCASSIGTSGWDTQYFGPGTRLTVL.

This chain links TRBV20-1 with TRBJ2-5, with 8 bases aligning to TRBD2. CDR1 and CDR2 (germline): DFQATT, SNEGSKA (reference sequence). This CDR3 region has 14 residues. Unmatched junction bases numbered 7, after V lost 2 bases and J lost 5 bases. The CDR3 DNA follows: TGCAGTGCTAGACGGCGCGGGAGGACGGAGACCCAGTACTTC. The encoded protein is CSARRRGRTETQYF.

In this sample, this clonotype turned up a few times. This chain connects TRBV9 to TRBJ2-7; 12 bases map to TRBD1. The CDR3 is made up of 14 amino acids. CDR1 and CDR2 from the germline V gene are SGDLS and YYNGEE. J gave up 5 bases and V 0 bases, and 0 bases lay outside the gene matches. The DNA for the CDR3 is TGTGCCAGCAGCGTAGGGGACAGGGGGCACGAGCAGTACTTC. This translates into CASSVGDRGHEQYF.

This clonotype was counted ten times or more. The V call is TRBV7-9, the J call TRBJ2-1, with TRBD2 matching 10 bases. V lost 6 bases, J lost 0 bases, and 2 bases stayed unmatched. The germline V gene encodes CDR1 SEHNR and CDR2 FQNEAQ (reference sequence). The CDR3 is 15 amino acids. This chain's CDR3 is CASSPSGSSYNEQFF. The CDR3 DNA is TGTGCCAGCAGTCCTAGCGGGAGCTCCTACAATGAGCAGTTCTTC. Full variable domain (remainder filled in from reference TRBV7-9 and TRBJ2-1): DTGVSQNPRHKITKRGQNVTFRCDPISEHNRLYWYRQTLGQGPEFLTYFQNEAQLEKSRLLSDRFSAERPKGSFSTLEIQRTEQGDSAMYLCASSPSGSSYNEQFFGPGTRLTVL.

This chain connects TRBV5-1 to TRBJ1-2, with a weak D call TRBD1 (5 bases). The germline CDR1 and CDR2 sequences are SGHRS and YFSETQ. V lost 5 bases and J 2 bases, leaving 10 bases between the germline ends. The CDR3 extends over 13 amino acids. CDR3: CASSGGQNYGYTF. In nucleotides, the CDR3 is TGCGCCAGCAGTGGGGGTCAGAACTATGGCTACACCTTC.

CDR3 sequence: CSARDQGFTEAFF. In nucleotides, the CDR3 is TGCAGTGCTAGGGACCAGGGTTTCACTGAAGCTTTCTTT. This rearrangement joins TRBV20-1 to TRBJ1-1; D might be TRBD1 (5 bases). The germline gives CDR1 DFQATT, CDR2 SNEGSKA (reference sequence). The CDR3 extends over 13 amino acids. V was cut by 3 bases and J by 4 bases, with 12 bases left in between.

The chain is built from TRBV10-3 and TRBJ2-1; no firm D call. CDR3 length: 12 amino acids. The germline V and J ends were trimmed by 3 bases and 9 bases, with 9 bases remaining between them. CDR1 and CDR2 from the germline V gene are ENHRY and SYGVKD. CDR3 nucleotide sequence: TGTGCCATCAGTGAAGCTCAAGTTGAGCAGTTCTTC. It encodes CAISEAQVEQFF.